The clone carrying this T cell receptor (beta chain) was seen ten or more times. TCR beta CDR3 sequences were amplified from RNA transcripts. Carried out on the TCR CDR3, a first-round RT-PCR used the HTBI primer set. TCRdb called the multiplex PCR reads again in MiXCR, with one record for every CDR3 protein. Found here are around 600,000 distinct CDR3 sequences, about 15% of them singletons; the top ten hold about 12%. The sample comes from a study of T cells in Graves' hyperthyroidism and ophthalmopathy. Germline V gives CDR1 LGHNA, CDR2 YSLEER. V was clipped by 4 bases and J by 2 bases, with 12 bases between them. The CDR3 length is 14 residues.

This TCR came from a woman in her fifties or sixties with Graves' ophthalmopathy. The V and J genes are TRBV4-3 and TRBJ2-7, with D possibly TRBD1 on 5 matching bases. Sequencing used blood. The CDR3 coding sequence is TGCGCCAGCAGCCTGTTTGACAGACCCTACGAGCAGTACTTC. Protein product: CASSLFDRPYEQYF.